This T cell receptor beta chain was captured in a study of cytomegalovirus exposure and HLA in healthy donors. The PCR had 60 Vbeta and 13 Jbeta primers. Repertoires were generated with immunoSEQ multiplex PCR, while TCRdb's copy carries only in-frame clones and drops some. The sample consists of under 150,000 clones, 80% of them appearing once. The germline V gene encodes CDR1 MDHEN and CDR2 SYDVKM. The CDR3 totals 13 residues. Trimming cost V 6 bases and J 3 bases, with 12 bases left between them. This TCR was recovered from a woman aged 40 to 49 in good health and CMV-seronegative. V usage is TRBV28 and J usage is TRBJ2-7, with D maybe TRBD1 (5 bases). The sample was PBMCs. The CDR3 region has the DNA TGTGCCAGCAGCCCTTGGGGCGGCTACGAGCAGTACTTC. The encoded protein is CASSPWGGYEQYF. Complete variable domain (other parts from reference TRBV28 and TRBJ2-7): DVKVTQSSRYLVKRTGEKVFLECVQDMDHENMFWYRQDPGLGLRLIYFSYDVKMKEKGDIPEGYSVSREKKERFSLILESASTNQTSMYLCASSPWGGYEQYFGPGTRLTVT.